A single T cell receptor beta chain is shown here with its context. The data originate from a study of CD8+ T cells in alopecia areata. Treatment in this sample: oral pan-JAK inhibitor, 5-10 mg twice daily. After isolation, RNA underwent reverse transcription to generate cDNA as the sequencing template. The repertoire was sequenced with immunoSEQ multiplex PCR; TCRdb's copy has only in-frame clones and lacks some. The repertoire holds 180,000 or so clones, with over 45% as singletons. The sample was CD4+ T cells sorted from blood, taken at week 24, from a patient treated with tofacitinib. This clonotype was sampled from a human donor with alopecia areata.

The CDR3 coding sequence is TGTGCCAGCAGCTTGGGTTGGTTTAGTCAAGAGACCCAGTACTTC. Its translation: CASSLGWFSQETQYF. The rearrangement links TRBV7-6 to TRBJ2-5; D uncertain. This CDR3 has 15 amino acids. The germline V and J ends were trimmed by 3 bases and 2 bases, with 13 bases remaining between them. Germline V gene sequence: CDR1 SGHVS, CDR2 FNYEAQ.